These 6 T cell receptor beta chains came from one sample sequenced in a study of a mutant IDH1 vaccine in newly diagnosed glioma. These TCRs are of unknown antigen specificity. The assay was immunoSEQ multiplex PCR, and TCRdb's table has in-frame clones only and misses some. The sample contains 45,000 to 60,000 clones, 78% of which appear only once. Described time point: week 5, during vaccination. Vaccine doses each comprised 300 ug of mutant IDH1 20-mer peptide, with topical imiquimod. The material sequenced was PBMCs, taken from a glioma patient whose treatment included an IDH1 peptide vaccine. These receptors all stem from a man in his forties or fifties with glioma.

The rearrangement uses TRBV25-1 and TRBJ1-4, with D possibly matching TRBD1 (5 bases). Germline CDR1 reads MGHDK; CDR2 reads SYGVNS. Trimming took 4 bases from V and 10 from J, leaving 19 bases between them. CDR3 length: 15 residues. CDR3 nucleotides: TGTGCCAGCAGTGTTGGGGCGTCGCTTGGGGGAAAACTGTTTTTT. Protein: CASSVGASLGGKLFF.

The rearrangement uses TRBV27 and TRBJ2-3, with 8 nucleotides matching TRBD2. The CDR3 runs to 15 residues. The germline CDR1 and CDR2 sequences are MNHEY and SMNVEV (reference sequence). The trim removed 5 bases at V and 2 bases at J, leaving 6 bases unmatched. CDR3 amino acids: CASSGGLVPTDTQYF. The CDR3 nucleotides are TGTGCCAGCAGTGGGGGACTAGTTCCCACAGATACGCAGTATTTT.

The chain is built from TRBV10-1 and TRBJ1-1; no clear D gene. Deletions cut 3 bases from V and 3 bases from J, with 8 bases between. The CDR3 loop spans 13 amino acids. Germline V gene data show CDR1 as WNHNN and CDR2 as SYGVQD (reference sequence). The CDR3 nucleotides are TGCGCCAGCAGTGAAAGAAGAGACACTGAAGCTTTCTTT. Protein product: CASSERRDTEAFF.

The rearrangement uses TRBV6-5 and TRBJ1-4; D is unresolved. The CDR3 consists of 13 residues. Trimming stripped 0 bases from V and 8 bases from J, with 7 bases between. Germline V gene sequence: CDR1 MNHEY, CDR2 SVGAGI. The CDR3 is CASSYSMGEKLFF. The CDR3 nucleotides read TGTGCCAGCAGTTACTCCATGGGCGAAAAACTGTTTTTT.

This clone was observed a single time. The V and J genes are TRBV30 and TRBJ1-3, with D perhaps matching TRBD1 (5 bases). CDR1 and CDR2 (germline): GTSNPN, SVGIG (reference sequence). Trimming removed 2 bases at V and 4 bases at J, with 12 bases between. The CDR3 extends over 14 amino acids. CDR3 sequence: CAWSPNGAGNTIYF. Written as DNA, the CDR3 is TGTGCCTGGAGTCCCAATGGGGCGGGAAACACCATATATTTT.

The gene calls are TRBV27 and TRBJ1-2; D gene unclear. This CDR3 comprises 17 residues. Trimming left V 6 bases short and J 7 bases short, with 27 bases between. Germline V gene lookup returns CDR1 MNHEY and CDR2 SMNVEV (reference sequence). The CDR3 loop reads CASSPSAGGPGGSGYTF. The DNA of the CDR3 is TGTGCCAGCAGCCCCTCAGCCGGAGGACCCGGAGGTTCTGGCTACACCTTC.